The 15 T cell receptor beta chains in this list originate from one sample, sequenced in a study of blood T cells in healthy people across ages (dated by TCRdb to the mid-2010s). Libraries were constructed by 5' RACE. The instrument was an Illumina HiSeq 2500. The second PCR ran for roughly 7 to 11 cycles and used a J-beta primer mix along with a sample-barcoded 5' primer. Using fastp at Q25 and MiXCR, TCRdb reprocessed the public reads and kept productive beta chains. Each CDR3 protein appears once, grouped with its most common genes and DNA. The sample table records approximately 1.5 million distinct CDR3 sequences; roughly 30% of these occur just once. The leading ten clones occupy about 11% of the sample. The sample comprised blood. Every receptor here comes from a woman aged 25 to 39 in good health.

This clonotype has just a few counts. The rearrangement uses TRBV15 and TRBJ2-1; possibly TRBD2 for D (7 bases). Germline V gives CDR1 LNHNV, CDR2 YYDKDF (reference sequence). The CDR3 loop spans 16 amino acids. V lost 4 bases and J 9 bases, leaving 22 bases between the germline ends. The chain's CDR3 is CATSNRQGTITSEQFF. CDR3 DNA sequence: TGTGCCACCAGCAATAGGCAGGGGACTATAACCAGTGAGCAGTTCTTC.

This clonotype was counted between two and nine times. The chain uses TRBV7-6 and TRBJ2-1; 10 positions agree with TRBD2. V was pared by 1 base and J by 9 bases, with 9 bases of the junction left unmatched. The germline gives CDR1 SGHVS, CDR2 FNYEAQ. The CDR3 runs 16 residues. CDR3 protein: CASSLVASGGRGEQFF. As DNA, the CDR3 is TGTGCCAGCAGCTTAGTCGCTAGCGGGGGACGGGGTGAGCAGTTCTTC.

The chain uses TRBV18 and TRBJ1-2; 7 positions match TRBD1. The CDR3 has 15 residues. Trimming at V came to 3 bases and at J to 8 bases, leaving 12 bases not matched to a gene. Per the germline V gene, CDR1 is KGHSH and CDR2 is LQKENI. In nucleotides, the CDR3 is TGTGCCAGCTCACCCACCAATGAGGGGGCGCTGGGCTACACCTTC. The encoded protein is CASSPTNEGALGYTF.

This clonotype was seen a handful of times. The genes are TRBV3-1 and TRBJ2-7; the D is unclear. Germline CDR1 reads LGHDT; CDR2 reads YNNKEL (reference sequence). The CDR3 contains 14 residues. Between the trimmed V and J ends, which lost 2 bases and 2 bases, there was a span of 10 bases. As DNA, the CDR3 is TGTGCCAGCAGCCAAAGTATGCCCGCCTACGAGCAGTACTTC. Translation gives CASSQSMPAYEQYF.

The DNA of the CDR3 is TGTGCCAGCAGTGCCTGGACTAGCGGAGGTGACAATGAGCAGTTCTTC. Its translation is CASSAWTSGGDNEQFF. The chain is built from TRBV25-1 and TRBJ2-1, with TRBD2 matching over 10 bases. The junction had 8 bases not matched to a gene; V was cut back by 4 bases and J by 5 bases. Germline lookup yields CDR1 MGHDK and CDR2 SYGVNS. CDR3 length: 16 amino acids.

Only a few counts were recorded for this clonotype. The genes are TRBV27 and TRBJ1-1; 7 bases are a match to TRBD1. The CDR3 sequence is 13 residues long. V lost 4 bases to trimming and J lost 3 bases; unmatched junction nucleotides: 2. The germline CDR1 and CDR2 sequences are MNHEY and SMNVEV (reference sequence). As DNA, the CDR3 is TGTGCCAGCAGTTGGAGGGGGCACACTGAAGCTTTCTTT. Protein sequence: CASSWRGHTEAFF.

Turning to this clonotype: The junction differs from germline at one of its ends, possibly a read error. This sequence joins TRBV6-5 and TRBJ2-7, with D perhaps TRBD2 (6 bases). The CDR3 sequence is 14 residues long. Germline CDR1 MNHEY, CDR2 SVGAGI. The CDR3 nucleotides read TGTGCCAGCATCTCGTCCGGGAGCTCCTACGGGCAGTACTTC. It translates to CASISSGSSYGQYF.

The rearrangement links TRBV12-3 or TRBV12-4 to TRBJ1-1; D uncertain. There are 13 residues in the CDR3. The V and J ends lost 4 bases and 2 bases respectively, with 8 bases between them. CDR3 residues: CASSSPSNTEAFF. The DNA for the CDR3 is TGTGCCAGCAGTTCCCCATCCAACACTGAAGCTTTCTTT.

The rearrangement links TRBV4-2 to TRBJ2-1; 12 bases are shared with TRBD2. There are 18 residues in the CDR3. Germline CDR1 is LGHNA and CDR2 is YNFKEQ. With 3 bases clipped from V and 2 bases from J, the junction kept 8 bases outside the gene matches. The CDR3 DNA follows: TGTGCCAGCAGCCAGGGGATTGCTAGCGGGGGGGCCTACAATGAGCAGTTCTTC. It translates to CASSQGIASGGAYNEQFF.

The chain employs TRBV13 and TRBJ2-7, with TRBD2 matching 15 bases. The CDR3 has 16 amino acids. Trimming removed 5 bases from V and 5 bases from J; junction bases left unmatched: 7. Germline V gene sequence: CDR1 PRHDT, CDR2 FYEKMQ (reference sequence). Written as DNA, the CDR3 is TGTGCCAGCAGCATAAGGACTAGCGGGAGGGTTAACGAGCAGTACTTC. Protein product: CASSIRTSGRVNEQYF. Looking up the rest from reference TRBV13 and TRBJ2-7 gives the full variable domain: AAGVIQSPRHLIKEKRETATLKCYPIPRHDTVYWYQQGPGQDPQFLISFYEKMQSDKGSIPDRFSAQQFSDYHSELNMSSLELGDSALYFCASSIRTSGRVNEQYFGPGTRLTVT.

This clonotype was recorded a few times. V usage is TRBV7-2 and J usage is TRBJ1-1; D ambiguous. Germline V gene data show CDR1 as SGHTA and CDR2 as FQGNSA. V lost 1 base and J lost 8, with 11 bases in between. This CDR3 contains 13 residues. CDR3 bases: TGTGCCAGCAGCTTAGAGTGGGTCAGGGAAGCTTTCTTT. Amino acid sequence: CASSLEWVREAFF.

This clonotype has just a few counts. A junction end diverges from the germline sequence, so it may reflect a read error. V and J are TRBV2 and TRBJ1-1; 9 bases align to TRBD1. The V gene's germline CDR1 is SNHLY and CDR2 FYNNEI. The CDR3 covers 15 residues. This CDR3 is CASSSGTGKYTKAFF. For the CDR3, the DNA is TGTGCCAGCAGTTCAGGGACAGGGAAGTACACTAAAGCTTTCTTT.

In this sample, this clonotype turned up many times. CDR3: CASSWGGYEQYF. The CDR3 DNA follows: TGTGCCAGCAGTTGGGGGGGGTACGAGCAGTACTTC. V gene TRBV6-1 combines with J gene TRBJ2-7, with 7 bases that match TRBD2. CDR1 is MNHNS, CDR2 SASEGT, per germline. V was clipped by 5 bases and J by 4 bases; unmatched bases: 2. The CDR3 contains 12 residues.

The gene calls are TRBV10-2 and TRBJ2-3; 7 nucleotides align to TRBD2. Per the germline V gene, CDR1 is WSHSY and CDR2 is SAAADI. Trimming cost V 11 bases and J 1 base; bases outside gene matches: 12. CDR3 length: 15 amino acids. The CDR3 here is CASARASGGTDTQYF. The CDR3 nucleotides are TGCGCCTCAGCAAGGGCTAGCGGAGGCACAGATACGCAGTATTTT.

The chain couples TRBV28 to TRBJ2-1; TRBD2 agrees at 10 bases. J lost 10 bases, V lost 3 bases, and 9 bases had no gene match. Germline V gene lookup returns CDR1 MDHEN and CDR2 SYDVKM. The CDR3 length is 15 residues. The CDR3 coding sequence is TGTGCCAGCAGTTTGGGGTCTAGCGGGAGTTGGGAGCAGTTCTTC. It codes for CASSLGSSGSWEQFF.